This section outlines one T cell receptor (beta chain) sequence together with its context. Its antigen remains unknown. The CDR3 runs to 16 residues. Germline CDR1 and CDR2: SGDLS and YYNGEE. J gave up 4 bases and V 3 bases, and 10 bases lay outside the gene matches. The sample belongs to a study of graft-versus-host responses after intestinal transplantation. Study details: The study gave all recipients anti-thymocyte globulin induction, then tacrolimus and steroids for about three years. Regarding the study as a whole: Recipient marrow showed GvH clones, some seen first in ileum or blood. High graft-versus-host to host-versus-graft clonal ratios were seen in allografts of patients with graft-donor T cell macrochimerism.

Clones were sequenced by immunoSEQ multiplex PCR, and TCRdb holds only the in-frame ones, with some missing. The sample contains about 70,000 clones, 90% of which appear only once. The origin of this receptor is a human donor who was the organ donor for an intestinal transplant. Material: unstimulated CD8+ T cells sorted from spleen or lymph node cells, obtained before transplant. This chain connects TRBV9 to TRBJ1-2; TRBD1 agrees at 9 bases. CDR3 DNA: TGTGCCAGCAGCGCCGGCTCGGGACAGGGACCCTATGGCTACACCTTC. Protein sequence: CASSAGSGQGPYGYTF.